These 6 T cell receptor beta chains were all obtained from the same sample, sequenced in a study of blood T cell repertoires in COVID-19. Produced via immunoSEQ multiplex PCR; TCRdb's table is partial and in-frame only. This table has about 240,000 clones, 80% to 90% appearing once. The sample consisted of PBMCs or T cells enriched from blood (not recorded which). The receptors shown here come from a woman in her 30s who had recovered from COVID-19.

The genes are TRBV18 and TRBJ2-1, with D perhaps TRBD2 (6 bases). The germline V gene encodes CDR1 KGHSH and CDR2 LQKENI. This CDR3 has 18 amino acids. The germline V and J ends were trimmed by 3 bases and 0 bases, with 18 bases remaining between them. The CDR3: CASSPRSPSDHSYNEQFF. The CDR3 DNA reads TGTGCCAGCTCACCCCGAAGCCCTAGCGATCACTCCTACAATGAGCAGTTCTTC.

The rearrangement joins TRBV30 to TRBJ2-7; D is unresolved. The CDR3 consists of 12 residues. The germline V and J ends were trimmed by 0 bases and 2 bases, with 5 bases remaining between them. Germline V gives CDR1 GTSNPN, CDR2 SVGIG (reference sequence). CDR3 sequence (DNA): TGTGCCTGGAGTGTATTCACCTACGAGCAGTACTTC. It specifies CAWSVFTYEQYF.

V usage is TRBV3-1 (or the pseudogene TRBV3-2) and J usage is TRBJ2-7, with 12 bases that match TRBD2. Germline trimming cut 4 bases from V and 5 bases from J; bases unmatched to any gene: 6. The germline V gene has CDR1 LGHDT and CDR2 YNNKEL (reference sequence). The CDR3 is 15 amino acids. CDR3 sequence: CASSPASGRAHEQYF. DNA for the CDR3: TGTGCCAGCAGCCCCGCTAGCGGGAGGGCCCACGAGCAGTACTTC.

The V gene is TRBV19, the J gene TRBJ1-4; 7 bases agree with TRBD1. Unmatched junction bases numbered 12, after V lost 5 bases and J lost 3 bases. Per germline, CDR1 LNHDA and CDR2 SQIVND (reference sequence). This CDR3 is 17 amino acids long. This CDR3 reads CASSGYRGGFANEKLFF. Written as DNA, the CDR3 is TGTGCCAGTAGTGGGTACAGGGGTGGTTTCGCTAATGAAAAACTGTTTTTT.

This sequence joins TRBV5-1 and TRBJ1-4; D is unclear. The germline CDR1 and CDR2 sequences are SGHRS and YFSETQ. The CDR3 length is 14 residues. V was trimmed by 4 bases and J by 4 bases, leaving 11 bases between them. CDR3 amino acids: CASSRGFGNEKLFF. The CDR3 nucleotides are TGCGCCAGCAGCCGGGGATTTGGTAATGAAAAACTGTTTTTT.

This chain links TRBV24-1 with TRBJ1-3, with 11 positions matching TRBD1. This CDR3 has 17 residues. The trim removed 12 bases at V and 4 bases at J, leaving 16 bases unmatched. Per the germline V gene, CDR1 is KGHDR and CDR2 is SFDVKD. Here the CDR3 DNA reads TGTGCCTCACACTTGGACAGGGGGCTCGTTGAAGGAAACACCATATATTTT. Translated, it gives CASHLDRGLVEGNTIYF.